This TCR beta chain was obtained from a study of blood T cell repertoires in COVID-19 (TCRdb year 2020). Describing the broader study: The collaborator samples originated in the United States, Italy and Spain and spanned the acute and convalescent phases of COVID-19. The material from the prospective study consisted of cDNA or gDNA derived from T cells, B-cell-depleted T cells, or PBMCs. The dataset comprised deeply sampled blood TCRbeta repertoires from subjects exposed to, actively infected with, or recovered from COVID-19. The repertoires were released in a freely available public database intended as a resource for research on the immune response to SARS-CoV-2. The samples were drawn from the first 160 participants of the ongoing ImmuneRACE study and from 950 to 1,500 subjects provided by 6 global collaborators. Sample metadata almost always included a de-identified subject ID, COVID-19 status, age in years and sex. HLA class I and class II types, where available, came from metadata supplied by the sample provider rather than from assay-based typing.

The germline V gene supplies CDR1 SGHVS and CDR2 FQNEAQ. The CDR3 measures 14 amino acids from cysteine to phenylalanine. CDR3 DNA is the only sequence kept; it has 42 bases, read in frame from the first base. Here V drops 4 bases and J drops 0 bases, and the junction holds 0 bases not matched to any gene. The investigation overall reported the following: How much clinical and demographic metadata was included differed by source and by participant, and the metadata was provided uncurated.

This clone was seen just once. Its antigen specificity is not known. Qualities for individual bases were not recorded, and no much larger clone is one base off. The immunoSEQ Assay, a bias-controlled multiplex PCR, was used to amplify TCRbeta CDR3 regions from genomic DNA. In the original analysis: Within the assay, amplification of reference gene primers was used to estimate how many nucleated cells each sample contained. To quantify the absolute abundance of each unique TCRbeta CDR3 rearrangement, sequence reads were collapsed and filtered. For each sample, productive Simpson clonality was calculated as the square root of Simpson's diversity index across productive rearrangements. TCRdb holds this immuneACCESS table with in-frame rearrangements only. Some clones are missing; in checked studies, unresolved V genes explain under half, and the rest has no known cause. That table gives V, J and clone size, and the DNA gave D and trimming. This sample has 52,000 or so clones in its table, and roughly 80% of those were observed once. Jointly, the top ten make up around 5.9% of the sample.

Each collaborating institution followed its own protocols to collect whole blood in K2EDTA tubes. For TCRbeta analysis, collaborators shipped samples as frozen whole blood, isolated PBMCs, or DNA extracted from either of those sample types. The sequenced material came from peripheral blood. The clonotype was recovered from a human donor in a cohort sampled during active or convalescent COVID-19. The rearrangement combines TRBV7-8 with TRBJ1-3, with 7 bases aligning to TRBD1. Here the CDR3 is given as CASSSGGSGNTIYF. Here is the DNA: TGTGCCAGCAGCTCAGGGGGCTCTGGAAACACCATATATTTT. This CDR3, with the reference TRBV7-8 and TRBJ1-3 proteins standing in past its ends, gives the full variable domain GAGVSQSPRYKVAKRGQDVALRCDPISGHVSLFWYQQALGQGPEFLTYFQNEAQLDKSGLPSDRFFAERPEGSVSTLKIQRTQQEDSAVYLCASSSGGSGNTIYFGEGSWLTVV.